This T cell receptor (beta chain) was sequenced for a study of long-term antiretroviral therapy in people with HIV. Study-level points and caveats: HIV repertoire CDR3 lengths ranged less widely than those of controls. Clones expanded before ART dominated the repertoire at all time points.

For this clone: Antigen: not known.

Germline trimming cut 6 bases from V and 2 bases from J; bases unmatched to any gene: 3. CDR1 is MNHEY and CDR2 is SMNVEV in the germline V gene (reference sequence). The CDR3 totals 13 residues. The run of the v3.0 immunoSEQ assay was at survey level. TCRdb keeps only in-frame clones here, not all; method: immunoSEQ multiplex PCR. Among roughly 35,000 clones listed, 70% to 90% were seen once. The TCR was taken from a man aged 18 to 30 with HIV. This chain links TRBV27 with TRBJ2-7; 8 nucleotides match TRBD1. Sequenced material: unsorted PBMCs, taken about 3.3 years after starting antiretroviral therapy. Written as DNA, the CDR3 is TGTGCCAGCAGGAGACAGGGGCCCTACGAGCAGTACTTC. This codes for CASRRQGPYEQYF.